The 8 T cell receptor beta chains below were found in one sample sequenced in a study of shared clonotypes between healthy human individuals (dated by TCRdb to 2020 to 2022). Libraries were built with the immunoSEQ multiplex PCR assay. The clones in this table, taken by TCRdb from immuneACCESS, are in-frame only. Not every clone is retained; where verified, under half of the shortfall comes from an unresolved V gene, and the cause of the rest is unknown. The sample includes 2,500,000 or so clones, with approximately 90% observed a single time. Clones ranked in the top ten supply 0.3% to 0.45% of the sample. Sequencing was performed on naive CD4+ T cells from PBMCs. The cell subset or site label, as the study defines it: CD45RA+ positively selected. Receptors were obtained from a man between 18 and 29 years old in good health. Some clones in this sample may be carry-over from other donors' samples.

V usage is TRBV28 and J usage is TRBJ2-1; the D is unclear. CDR1 is MDHEN, CDR2 SYDVKM, per germline. V lost 7 bases and J lost 0, with 13 bases in between. This CDR3 spans 15 amino acids. CDR3 sequence reads: CASITGSGSYNEQFF. CDR3 DNA: TGTGCCAGCATTACCGGGTCCGGCTCCTACAATGAGCAGTTCTTC.

The J gene is TRBJ1-2, the V gene TRBV10-3; 9 bases align to TRBD1. CDR1 and CDR2 (germline): ENHRY, SYGVKD. This CDR3 comprises 15 residues. The V and J ends lost 7 bases and 4 bases, in that order; junction bases with no gene match: 10. This chain's CDR3 is CAITEGQGRSYGYTF. As DNA, the CDR3 is TGTGCCATCACCGAGGGACAGGGAAGGAGCTATGGCTACACCTTC.

V gene TRBV29-1 combines with J gene TRBJ2-7; 10 bases line up with TRBD2. J gave up 4 bases and V 7 bases, and 7 bases lay outside the gene matches. The CDR3 sequence is 13 residues long. Germline V gene data show CDR1 as SQVTM and CDR2 as ANQGSEA. CDR3 DNA sequence: TGCAGCGCTGGACTAGCGGAGGAGTACGAGCAGTACTTC. Protein product: CSAGLAEEYEQYF.

Details on this clone: A much larger clone lies a single base off, so this may be a read error. Other DNA sequences of this sample code for an identical CDR3. J is TRBJ1-1 and V is TRBV7-2; D remains ambiguous. In germline, CDR1 is SGHTA, CDR2 FQGNSA. V lost 2 bases and J 1 base, leaving 5 bases between the germline ends. The CDR3 is 13 amino acids. The CDR3 region is CASSLNRNTEAFF. DNA of the CDR3: TGTGCCAGCAGCTTAAACAGGAACACTGAAGCTTTCTTT. Filled out from reference TRBV7-2 and TRBJ1-1, the complete variable domain reads GAGVSQSPSNKVTEKGKDVELRCDPISGHTALYWYRQSLGQGLEFLIYFQGNSAPDKSGLPSDRFSAERTGGSVSTLTIQRTQQEDSAVYLCASSLNRNTEAFFGQGTRLTVV.

V gene TRBV7-9 combines with J gene TRBJ2-3, with a weak D call TRBD1 (5 bases). The ends were cut back, 5 bases at V and 5 bases at J, with 8 bases in the middle. The CDR3 sequence is 12 residues long. Germline lookup yields CDR1 SEHNR and CDR2 FQNEAQ (reference sequence). The CDR3 loop is CASSTQGDTQYF. CDR3 DNA: TGTGCCAGCAGCACCCAGGGAGATACGCAGTATTTT.

This clone was picked up one time. V and J are TRBV28 and TRBJ2-7; D not certain. V lost 2 bases and J 3 bases, leaving 14 bases between the germline ends. The CDR3 extends over 15 amino acids. Germline assignment: CDR1 MDHEN and CDR2 SYDVKM. The CDR3 coding sequence is TGTGCCAGCAGTTTAGAGCAGGTTTCCCTCTACGAGCAGTACTTC. Protein sequence: CASSLEQVSLYEQYF.

As to this clone: Different DNA sequences within this sample yield the same CDR3. The CDR3 DNA reads as TGCGCCAGCAGCTTGGACAGGGAGCTGTTTTTT. It translates to CASSLDRELFF. The chain has TRBV5-1 and TRBJ2-2; D gene ambiguous. This CDR3 is built from 11 residues. Trimming shortened V by 0 bases and J by 9 bases, and 3 bases separated the two germline ends. Germline V CDR1 and CDR2: SGHRS, YFSETQ.

The rearrangement joins TRBV7-2 to TRBJ1-1; D not resolved. V was pared by 2 bases and J by 4 bases, with 11 bases between. The CDR3 runs 14 residues. Germline V gene lookup returns CDR1 SGHTA and CDR2 FQGNSA. CDR3 DNA sequence: TGTGCCAGCAGCTTACTAGGTGGGGTCACTGAAGCTTTCTTT. This gives the protein CASSLLGGVTEAFF.